Sequencing of this T cell receptor (beta chain) was carried out in a study of T cell changes during pregnancy in multiple sclerosis. Data came from immunoSEQ multiplex PCR; TCRdb stores just in-frame clones and leaves some out. Of about 49,000 clones listed, under 95% are singletons. Germline lookup yields CDR1 MNHEY and CDR2 SMNVEV (reference sequence). The CDR3 is made up of 13 amino acids. V gave up 4 bases and J gave up 3 bases, with 9 bases separating them. The chain recombines TRBV27 with TRBJ1-2; D gene unclear. The sample consisted of CD8+ T cells from peripheral blood mononuclear cells, taken before pregnancy. The TCR originated in a female donor with multiple sclerosis, enrolled in a pregnancy study. The CDR3, as DNA: TGTGCCAGCAGTTCCAACCGGTACTATGGCTACACCTTC. It is translated as CASSSNRYYGYTF.